This TCR beta chain was observed in a study of cytomegalovirus exposure and HLA in healthy donors. Study summary: The approximately 120 validation repertoires, a later analysis reported, used the same platform as the 666 repertoires from the first cohort. Overall study results and limits: The listing of some 170 TCR beta chains classed them as cytomegalovirus-associated. It was confirmed in vitro that a few of the CMV-associated chains were specific for CMV antigens. Subsequent analysis showed first-cohort TCR clusters tending to co-occur in more than 95 validation repertoires.

Notes on this clone: Its antigen remains unidentified.

TCRdb's table, derived via immunoSEQ multiplex PCR, lists solely in-frame clones and lacks some. The sample lists tens of thousands of clones; 90% to 95% were seen once. The receptor's source is a young woman in good health and CMV-seronegative. Sequenced material: PBMCs.

CDR3 sequence (DNA): TGTGCCAGCAGCTTAGGACTAGCGGGGGGGCTCGGCCACGAGCAGTACTTC. Its protein product is CASSLGLAGGLGHEQYF. The chain combines TRBV7-2 with TRBJ2-7; 14 nucleotides match TRBD2. With 1 base clipped from V and 5 bases from J, the junction kept 7 bases outside the gene matches. This CDR3 has 17 residues. Germline CDR1 reads SGHTA; CDR2 reads FQGNSA.